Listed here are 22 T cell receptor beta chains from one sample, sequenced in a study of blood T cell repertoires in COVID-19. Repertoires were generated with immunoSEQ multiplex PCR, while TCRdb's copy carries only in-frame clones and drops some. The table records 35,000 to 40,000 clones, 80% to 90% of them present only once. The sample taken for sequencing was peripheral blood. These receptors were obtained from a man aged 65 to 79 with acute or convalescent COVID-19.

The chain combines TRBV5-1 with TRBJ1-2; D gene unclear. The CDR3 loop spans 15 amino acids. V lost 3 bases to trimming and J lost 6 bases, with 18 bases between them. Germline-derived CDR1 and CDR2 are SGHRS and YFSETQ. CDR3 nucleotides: TGCGCCAGCAGCTCGGGTGCCGCCGTATCGGATGGCTACACCTTC. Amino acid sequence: CASSSGAAVSDGYTF.

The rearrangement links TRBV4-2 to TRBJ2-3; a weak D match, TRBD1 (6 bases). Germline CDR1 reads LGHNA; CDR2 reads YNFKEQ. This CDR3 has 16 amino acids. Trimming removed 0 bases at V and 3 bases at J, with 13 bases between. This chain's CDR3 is CASSQDTGISTDTQYF. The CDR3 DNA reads TGTGCCAGCAGCCAAGACACAGGGATTTCGACAGATACGCAGTATTTT.

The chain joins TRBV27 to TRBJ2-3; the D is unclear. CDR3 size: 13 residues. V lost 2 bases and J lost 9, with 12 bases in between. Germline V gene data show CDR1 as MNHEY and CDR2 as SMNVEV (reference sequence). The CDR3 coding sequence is TGTGCCAGCAGTTTACCCGACTTCGGGACGCAGTATTTT. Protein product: CASSLPDFGTQYF.

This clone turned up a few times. The CDR3 nucleotides read TGCGCCAGCAGCCGCACGCTAGCGGTCTCCTACAATGAGCAGTTCTTC. This encodes CASSRTLAVSYNEQFF. This chain uses TRBV4-3 with TRBJ2-1, with 7 nucleotides matching TRBD2. J lost 0 bases, V lost 4 bases, and 6 bases had no gene match. The CDR3 runs to 16 residues. Germline-derived CDR1 and CDR2 are LGHNA and YSLEER.

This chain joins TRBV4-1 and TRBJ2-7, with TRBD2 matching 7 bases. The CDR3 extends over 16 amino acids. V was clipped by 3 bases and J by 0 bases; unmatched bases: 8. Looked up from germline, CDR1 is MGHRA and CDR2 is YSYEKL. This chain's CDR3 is CASSHSLAVSSYEQYF. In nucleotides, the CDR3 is TGCGCCAGCAGCCATTCTCTAGCGGTTAGCTCCTACGAGCAGTACTTC.

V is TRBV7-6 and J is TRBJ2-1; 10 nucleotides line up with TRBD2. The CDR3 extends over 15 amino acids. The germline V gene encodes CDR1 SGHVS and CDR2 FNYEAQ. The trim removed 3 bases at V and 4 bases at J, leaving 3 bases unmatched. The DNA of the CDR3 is TGTGCCAGCAGCTTCCTAGCGGGAGTATACAATGAGCAGTTCTTC. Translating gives CASSFLAGVYNEQFF.

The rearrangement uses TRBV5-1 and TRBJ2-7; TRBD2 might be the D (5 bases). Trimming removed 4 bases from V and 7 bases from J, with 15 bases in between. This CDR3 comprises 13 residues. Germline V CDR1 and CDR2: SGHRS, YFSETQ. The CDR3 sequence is CASSPSGSGEQYF. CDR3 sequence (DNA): TGCGCCAGCAGCCCGTCCGGATCGGGAGAGCAGTACTTC.

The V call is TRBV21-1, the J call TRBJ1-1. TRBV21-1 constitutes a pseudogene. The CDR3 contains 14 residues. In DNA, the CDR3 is TGTGCCAGCAGCAAATTGCCGGTACGGACTGAAGCTTTCTTT. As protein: CASSKLPVRTEAFF.

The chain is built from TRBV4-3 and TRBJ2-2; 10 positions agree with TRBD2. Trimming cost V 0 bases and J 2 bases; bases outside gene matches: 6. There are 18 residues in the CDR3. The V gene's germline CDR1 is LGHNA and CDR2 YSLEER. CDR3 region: CASSQETTSGINTGELFF. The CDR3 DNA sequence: TGCGCCAGCAGCCAAGAAACCACTAGCGGGATTAACACCGGGGAGCTGTTTTTT.

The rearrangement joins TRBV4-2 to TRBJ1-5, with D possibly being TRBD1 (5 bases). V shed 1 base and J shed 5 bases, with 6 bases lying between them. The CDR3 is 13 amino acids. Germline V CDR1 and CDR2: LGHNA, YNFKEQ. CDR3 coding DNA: TGTGCCAGCAGCCAAGCCAGGGATCAGCCCCAGCATTTT. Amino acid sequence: CASSQARDQPQHF.

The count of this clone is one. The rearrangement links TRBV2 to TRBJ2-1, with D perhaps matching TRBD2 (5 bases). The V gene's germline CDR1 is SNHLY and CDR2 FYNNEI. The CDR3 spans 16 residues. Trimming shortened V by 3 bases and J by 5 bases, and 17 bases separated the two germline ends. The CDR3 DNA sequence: TGTGCCAGCAGTGAGCGTCTAGCCATGGCTGACAATGAGCAGTTCTTC. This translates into CASSERLAMADNEQFF.

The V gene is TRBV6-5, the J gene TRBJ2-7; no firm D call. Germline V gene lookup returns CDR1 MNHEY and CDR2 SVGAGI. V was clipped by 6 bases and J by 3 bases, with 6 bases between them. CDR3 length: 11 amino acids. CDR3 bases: TGTGCCAGCAGCCGAGACTACGAGCAGTACTTC. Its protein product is CASSRDYEQYF.

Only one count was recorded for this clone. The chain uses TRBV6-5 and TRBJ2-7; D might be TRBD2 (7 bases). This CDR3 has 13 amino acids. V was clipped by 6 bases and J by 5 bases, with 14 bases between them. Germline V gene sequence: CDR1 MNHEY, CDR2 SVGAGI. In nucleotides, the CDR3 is TGTGCCAGCAGACCAACAGGGACTAACGAGCAGTACTTC. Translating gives CASRPTGTNEQYF.

The CDR3 coding sequence is TGTGCCAGCAGCCGCACAGGTTTGAACACTGAAGCTTTCTTT. Amino acid sequence: CASSRTGLNTEAFF. The chain joins TRBV27 to TRBJ1-1; a possible D gene is TRBD1 (5 bases). The germline V gene has CDR1 MNHEY and CDR2 SMNVEV (reference sequence). The V end was cut by 6 bases, the J end by 0 bases, with 11 bases between. This CDR3 contains 14 residues.

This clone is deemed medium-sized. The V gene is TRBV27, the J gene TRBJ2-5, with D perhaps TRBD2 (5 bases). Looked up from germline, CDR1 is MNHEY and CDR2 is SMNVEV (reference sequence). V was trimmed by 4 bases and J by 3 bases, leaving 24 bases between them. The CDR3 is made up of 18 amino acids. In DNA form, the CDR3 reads TGTGCCAGCAGTTCATTGGTAGGAGCGGCCCAGAAGAAAGAGACCCAGTACTTC. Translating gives CASSSLVGAAQKKETQYF.

This CDR3 is CASSSRTGGTGELFF. In nucleotides, the CDR3 is TGTGCCAGCAGCTCAAGGACAGGGGGAACCGGGGAGCTGTTTTTT. V gene TRBV11-1 combines with J gene TRBJ2-2, with 10 bases that match TRBD1. The V and J ends lost 4 bases and 5 bases, in that order; junction bases with no gene match: 4. This CDR3 spans 15 amino acids. Germline CDR1 is SGHAT and CDR2 is FQDESV (reference sequence).

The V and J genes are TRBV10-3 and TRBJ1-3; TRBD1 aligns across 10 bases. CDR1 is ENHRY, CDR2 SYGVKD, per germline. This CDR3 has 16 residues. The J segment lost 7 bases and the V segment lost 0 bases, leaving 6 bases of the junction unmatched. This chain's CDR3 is CAISESGQGDFNTIYF. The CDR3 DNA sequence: TGTGCCATCAGTGAGTCCGGACAGGGGGACTTTAACACCATATATTTT.

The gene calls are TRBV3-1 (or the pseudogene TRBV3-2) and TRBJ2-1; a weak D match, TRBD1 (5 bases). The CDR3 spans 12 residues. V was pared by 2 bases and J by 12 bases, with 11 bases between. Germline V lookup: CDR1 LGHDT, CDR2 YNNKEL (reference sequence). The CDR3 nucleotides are TGTGCCAGCAGCCAACCGTTAAGGGGGCAGTTCTTC. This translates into CASSQPLRGQFF.

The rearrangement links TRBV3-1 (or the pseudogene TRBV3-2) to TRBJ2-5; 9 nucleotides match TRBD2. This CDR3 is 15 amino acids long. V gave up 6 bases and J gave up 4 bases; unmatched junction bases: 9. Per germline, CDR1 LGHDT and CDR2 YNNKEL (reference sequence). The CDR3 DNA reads TGTGCCAGCAGGCCCTCCCAAGCGGGAGGAGAGACCCAGTACTTC. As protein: CASRPSQAGGETQYF.

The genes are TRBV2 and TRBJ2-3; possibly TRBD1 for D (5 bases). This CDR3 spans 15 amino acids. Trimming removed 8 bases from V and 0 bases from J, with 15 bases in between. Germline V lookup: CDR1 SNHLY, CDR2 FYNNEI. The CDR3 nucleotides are TGTGCCAGCGGGGCCGGAGCTGCTAGCACAGATACGCAGTATTTT. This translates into CASGAGAASTDTQYF.

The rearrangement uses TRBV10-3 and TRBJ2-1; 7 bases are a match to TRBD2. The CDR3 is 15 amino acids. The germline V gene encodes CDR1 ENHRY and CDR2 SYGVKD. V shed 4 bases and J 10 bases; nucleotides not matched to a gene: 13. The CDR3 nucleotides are TGTGCCATCAGTGGCGACGGGAGCGGGCGGGGGGAGCAGTTCTTC. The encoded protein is CAISGDGSGRGEQFF.

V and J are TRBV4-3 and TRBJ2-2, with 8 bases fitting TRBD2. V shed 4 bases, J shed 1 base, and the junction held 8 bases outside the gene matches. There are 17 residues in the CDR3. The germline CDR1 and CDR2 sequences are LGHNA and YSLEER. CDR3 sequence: CASSLNPAGGNTGELFF. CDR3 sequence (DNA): TGCGCCAGCAGCCTTAACCCGGCGGGAGGGAACACCGGGGAGCTGTTTTTT.